These 22 T cell receptor beta chains share one sample of origin, sequenced in a study of T cell repertoires in cytomegalovirus infection. Via MiXCR, TCRdb re-called the reads, giving one row per CDR3 protein. The sample lists a few hundred thousand distinct CDR3 sequences, roughly 42% occurring once. Their cognate antigens are unknown. Sequenced material: cultured PBMCs, taken from culture after CMV antigen stimulation. The receptors shown here come from a human donor in good health (CMV status not recorded). Some clones in this sample may be carry-over from other donors' samples.

The chain is built from TRBV24-1 and TRBJ1-1; D might be TRBD1 (5 bases). The germline gives CDR1 KGHDR, CDR2 SFDVKD. Trimming shortened V by 4 bases and J by 11 bases, and 19 bases separated the two germline ends. The CDR3 is made up of 14 amino acids. CDR3 amino acids: CATSDRRASKGAFF. The CDR3 DNA reads TGTGCCACCAGTGACCGCCGGGCCTCCAAGGGGGCTTTCTTT.

The genes are TRBV7-8 and TRBJ1-5, with D possibly TRBD1 on 6 matching bases. This CDR3 has 17 residues. The ends were cut back, 5 bases at V and 4 bases at J, with 21 bases in the middle. Germline loops: CDR1 SGHVS, CDR2 FQNEAQ. The CDR3 nucleotides are TGTGCCAGCAGCCGCACCGCACCCAGACAGGCGAATCAGCCCCAGCATTTT. This sequence encodes CASSRTAPRQANQPQHF. Filled out from reference TRBV7-8 and TRBJ1-5, the complete variable domain reads GAGVSQSPRYKVAKRGQDVALRCDPISGHVSLFWYQQALGQGPEFLTYFQNEAQLDKSGLPSDRFFAERPEGSVSTLKIQRTQQEDSAVYLCASSRTAPRQANQPQHFGDGTRLSIL.

This chain uses TRBV2 with TRBJ1-3; D is unclear. Trimming took off 4 bases at V and 4 bases at J, with 5 bases between the two ends. Germline V gene data show CDR1 as SNHLY and CDR2 as FYNNEI. There are 12 residues in the CDR3. CDR3: CASSGGGNTIYF. The CDR3 nucleotides read TGTGCCAGCAGTGGCGGCGGAAACACCATATATTTT.

This rearrangement joins TRBV19 to TRBJ1-1, with D unresolved. The germline gives CDR1 LNHDA, CDR2 SQIVND (reference sequence). Trimming pared 4 bases from V and 2 bases from J, leaving 5 bases between. This CDR3 comprises 12 residues. In nucleotides, the CDR3 is TGTGCCAGTAGTACGGTTAACACTGAAGCTTTCTTT. Amino acid sequence: CASSTVNTEAFF. Supplemented by reference TRBV19 and TRBJ1-1, the full variable domain reads DGGITQSPKYLFRKEGQNVTLSCEQNLNHDAMYWYRQDPGQGLRLIYYSQIVNDFQKGDIAEGYSVSREKKESFPLTVTSAQKNPTAFYLCASSTVNTEAFFGQGTRLTVV.

This clonotype has more than one count but fewer than ten. The gene calls are TRBV12-3 or TRBV12-4 and TRBJ2-1, with 7 bases aligning to TRBD2. Trimming at V came to 7 bases and at J to 8 bases, leaving 8 bases not matched to a gene. This CDR3 is built from 13 residues. The CDR3 reads CASMGGRGDEQFF. The CDR3 coding sequence is TGTGCCAGCATGGGGGGGAGAGGCGATGAGCAGTTCTTC.

The genes are TRBV4-1 and TRBJ2-3; possibly TRBD1 for D (6 bases). The CDR3 is made up of 17 amino acids. CDR1 is MGHRA and CDR2 is YSYEKL in the germline V gene. The V end lost 2 bases, the J end lost 2 bases, and 17 bases lay between the germline ends. The CDR3 DNA reads as TGCGCCAGCAGCCAACAACTAGGACAGCTCAACACAGATACGCAGTATTTT. Protein: CASSQQLGQLNTDTQYF.

The genes are TRBV11-2 and TRBJ2-5; D is perhaps TRBD2 (6 bases). The CDR3 loop spans 13 amino acids. The germline V gene encodes CDR1 SGHAT and CDR2 FQNNGV. Trimming stripped 0 bases from V and 9 bases from J, with 11 bases between. The CDR3 DNA follows: TGTGCCAGCAGCTTAGACCCCGGGGAGGCCCAGTACTTC. Its protein is CASSLDPGEAQYF.

The J gene is TRBJ1-5, the V gene TRBV7-9; D is uncertain. Germline V gene sequence: CDR1 SEHNR, CDR2 FQNEAQ (reference sequence). The CDR3 loop spans 11 amino acids. The V end lost 5 bases, the J end lost 9 bases, and 8 bases lay between the germline ends. The CDR3 loop is CASSVGGPQHF. The CDR3 region has the DNA TGTGCCAGCAGCGTCGGCGGGCCCCAGCATTTT. The complete variable domain, with remaining parts taken from reference TRBV7-9 and TRBJ1-5, reads DTGVSQNPRHKITKRGQNVTFRCDPISEHNRLYWYRQTLGQGPEFLTYFQNEAQLEKSRLLSDRFSAERPKGSFSTLEIQRTEQGDSAMYLCASSVGGPQHFGDGTRLSIL.

Only a few counts were recorded for this clonotype. V and J are TRBV7-9 and TRBJ1-2; a possible D gene is TRBD1 (5 bases). The CDR3 spans 16 residues. Germline V lookup: CDR1 SEHNR, CDR2 FQNEAQ (reference sequence). The V gene lost 3 bases and the J gene lost 4 bases, with 18 bases spanning the gap. The CDR3 here is CASSFPTGPLSYGYTF. The CDR3, as DNA: TGTGCCAGCAGCTTCCCTACAGGTCCCTTGAGCTATGGCTACACCTTC.

The chain couples TRBV4-3 to TRBJ2-1; 9 bases align to TRBD1. The germline CDR1 and CDR2 sequences are LGHNA and YSLEER. The CDR3 has 15 amino acids. The V gene end was trimmed by 3 bases and the J gene end by 3 bases; junction bases not matched to a gene: 3. Written as DNA, the CDR3 is TGCGCCAGCAGCCACCCGACAGGGGGCTACAATGAGCAGTTCTTC. Translated, it gives CASSHPTGGYNEQFF.

This clonotype was observed a few times. The chain couples TRBV7-2 to TRBJ2-4; D possibly corresponds to TRBD2 (7 bases). CDR1 and CDR2 from the germline V gene are SGHTA and FQGNSA. The CDR3 has 16 amino acids. The V end lost 5 bases, the J end lost 3 bases, and 17 bases lay between the germline ends. CDR3 in DNA: TGTGCCAGCAGCCCTTGGGGGGGGGCTGTCAAAAACATTCAGTACTTC. Its translation: CASSPWGGAVKNIQYF.

The table lists this clonotype with a few counts. The chain recombines TRBV7-2 with TRBJ2-4; perhaps TRBD2 as D (6 bases). This CDR3 spans 14 amino acids. V was clipped by 3 bases and J by 2 bases, with 8 bases between them. In germline, CDR1 is SGHTA, CDR2 FQGNSA. For the CDR3, the DNA is TGTGCCAGCAGCTTCGGCGGGACCAAAAACATTCAGTACTTC. Translating it yields CASSFGGTKNIQYF.

This sequence joins TRBV6-5 and TRBJ1-6; D possibly corresponds to TRBD1 (6 bases). The V end was cut by 5 bases, the J end by 7 bases, with 9 bases between. The V gene's germline CDR1 is MNHEY and CDR2 SVGAGI. The CDR3 totals 13 residues. The CDR3 DNA follows: TGTGCCAGCAGTAGGGGACACAATTCACCCCTCCACTTT. Protein sequence: CASSRGHNSPLHF.

The rearrangement joins TRBV6-9 to TRBJ1-1, with no clear D. The CDR3 loop spans 15 amino acids. Trimming cost V 3 bases and J 1 base, with 12 bases left between them. Germline V gene sequence: CDR1 MNHGY, CDR2 SVAAGI. CDR3 sequence (DNA): TGTGCCAGCAGTTACCCGACAATTAAGAACACTGAAGCTTTCTTT. It codes for CASSYPTIKNTEAFF.

The rearrangement links TRBV6-2 or TRBV6-3 to TRBJ2-2, with 12 bases that match TRBD2. This CDR3 has 19 residues. The ends lost 0 bases at V and 0 bases at J; junction bases unmatched: 5. Germline V gives CDR1 MNHEY, CDR2 SVGEGT. CDR3 coding DNA: TGTGCCAGCAGTTACTCACCGGGACTAGCGGGTACGAACACCGGGGAGCTGTTTTTT. As protein: CASSYSPGLAGTNTGELFF.

This clonotype was observed a handful of times. V is TRBV5-4 and J is TRBJ2-6; no firm D call. With 2 bases removed from V and 2 bases from J, the gap between germline ends came to 2 bases. CDR3 length equals 13 residues. Looked up from germline, CDR1 is SGHNT and CDR2 is YYREEE (reference sequence). The CDR3: CASSFTGANVLTF. CDR3 bases: TGTGCCAGCAGCTTCACTGGGGCCAACGTCCTGACTTTC.

V usage is TRBV12-3 or TRBV12-4 and J usage is TRBJ2-1; 12 bases line up with TRBD2. V was clipped by 5 bases and J by 9 bases; unmatched bases: 11. CDR3 size: 16 residues. The CDR3 nucleotides read TGTGCCAGCAGTGCCTCTCGGACTAGCGGGATGAGTGAGCAGTTCTTC. Residues: CASSASRTSGMSEQFF.

At least ten counts were recorded for this clonotype. The chain couples TRBV7-8 to TRBJ2-2; the D call may be TRBD1 or TRBD2 (5 bases each). V gave up 1 base and J gave up 6 bases, with 18 bases separating them. Germline V lookup: CDR1 SGHVS, CDR2 FQNEAQ. The CDR3 has 17 residues. The CDR3 DNA is TGTGCCAGCAGCTTAGAAATCTTGGGGGTAGAACCCGGGGAGCTGTTTTTT. It yields the protein CASSLEILGVEPGELFF. Based on the CDR3 plus reference TRBV7-8 and TRBJ2-2, the full variable domain is GAGVSQSPRYKVAKRGQDVALRCDPISGHVSLFWYQQALGQGPEFLTYFQNEAQLDKSGLPSDRFFAERPEGSVSTLKIQRTQQEDSAVYLCASSLEILGVEPGELFFGEGSRLTVL.

This chain joins TRBV27 and TRBJ1-5; D not resolved. Looked up from germline, CDR1 is MNHEY and CDR2 is SMNVEV (reference sequence). This CDR3 spans 14 amino acids. V dropped 3 bases and J dropped 7 bases, with 13 bases sitting between them. CDR3 sequence reads: CASSFRPLGQPQHF. In DNA, the CDR3 is TGTGCCAGCAGTTTCCGACCCCTGGGGCAGCCCCAGCATTTT.

This chain joins TRBV19 and TRBJ2-5, with 11 bases aligning to TRBD2. Per the germline V gene, CDR1 is LNHDA and CDR2 is SQIVND (reference sequence). The CDR3 totals 16 residues. The J segment lost 2 bases and the V segment lost 6 bases, leaving 8 bases of the junction unmatched. CDR3 DNA: TGTGCCAGTAGCCGAACTAGCGGGAGCGTTCAAGAGACCCAGTACTTC. Translated, it gives CASSRTSGSVQETQYF.

This clonotype was recorded many times. CDR3 region: CASSPESGRETQYF. In DNA form, the CDR3 reads TGTGCCAGCAGCCCCGAGTCAGGTCGAGAGACCCAGTACTTC. The V gene is TRBV7-2, the J gene TRBJ2-5; D not resolved. Germline V CDR1 and CDR2: SGHTA, FQGNSA. The CDR3 sequence is 14 residues long. Trimming took off 5 bases at V and 4 bases at J, with 14 bases between the two ends.

This clonotype was seen only a few times. V gene TRBV7-2 combines with J gene TRBJ1-1; 7 bases map to TRBD1. The CDR3 is 16 residues long. Losses at the gene ends were 4 bases for V and 0 bases for J; bases not matched to a gene: 8. Germline loops: CDR1 SGHTA, CDR2 FQGNSA. CDR3: CASSSGGTAMNTEAFF. As DNA, the CDR3 is TGTGCCAGCAGCTCAGGGGGGACAGCCATGAACACTGAAGCTTTCTTT.